This T cell receptor (beta chain) was sequenced for a study of blood T cell repertoires in COVID-19. About the study: The United States, Italy and Spain supplied acute and convalescent COVID-19 samples.

Authors' methods: Reference gene primer amplification yielded estimated nucleated cell counts. Only in-frame clones appear in the TCRdb table, and some are missing; sequencing was by immunoSEQ multiplex PCR. V, J and clone size reflect that table, while D and trimming were determined from the DNA. In the table there are approximately 140,000 clones, around 80% of which are singletons. J lost 8 bases, V lost 4 bases, and 13 bases had no gene match. Per the germline V gene, CDR1 is SGHNT and CDR2 is YYREEE (reference sequence). The length of the CDR3 is 17 residues. The chain has TRBV5-4 and TRBJ2-1; 12 nucleotides match TRBD2. The clonotype originates from a man aged 55 to 70 with active or convalescent COVID-19. Material for sequencing was peripheral blood. For the CDR3, the DNA is TGTGCCAGCAGCCGACCTAAAAGACTAGCGGGAGAGGATGAGCAGTTCTTC. Translated: CASSRPKRLAGEDEQFF.